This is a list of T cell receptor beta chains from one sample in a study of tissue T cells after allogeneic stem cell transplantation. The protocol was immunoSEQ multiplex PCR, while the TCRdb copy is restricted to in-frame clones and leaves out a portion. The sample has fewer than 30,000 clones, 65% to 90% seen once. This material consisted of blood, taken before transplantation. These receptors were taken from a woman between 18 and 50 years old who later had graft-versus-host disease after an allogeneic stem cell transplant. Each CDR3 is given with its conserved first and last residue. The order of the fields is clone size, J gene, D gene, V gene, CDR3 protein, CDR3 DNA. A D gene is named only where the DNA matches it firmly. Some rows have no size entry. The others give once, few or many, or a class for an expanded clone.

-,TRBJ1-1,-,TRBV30,CAWSRGTNTEAFF,TGTGCCTGGAGTAGGGGAACTAACACTGAAGCTTTCTTT
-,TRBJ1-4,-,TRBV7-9,CASSLRLDNEKLFF,TGTGCCAGCAGCTTACGTTTGGATAATGAAAAACTGTTTTTT
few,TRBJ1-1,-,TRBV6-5,CASSYYKQVTNTEAFF,TGTGCCAGCAGTTATTATAAGCAAGTTACGAACACTGAAGCTTTCTTT
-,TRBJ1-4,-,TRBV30,CAWEAGREKLFF,TGTGCCTGGGAAGCAGGGCGTGAAAAACTGTTTTTT
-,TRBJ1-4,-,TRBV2,CASSGSRLTSTNEKLFF,TGTGCCAGCAGTGGGTCAAGGTTGACTTCAACTAATGAAAAACTGTTTTTT
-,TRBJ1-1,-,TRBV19,CASKFQGAAFF,TGTGCCAGTAAATTCCAGGGTGCGGCTTTCTTT
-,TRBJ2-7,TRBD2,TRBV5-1,CASSPGLAGTYEQYF,TGCGCCAGCAGCCCCGGACTAGCGGGGACCTACGAGCAGTACTTC
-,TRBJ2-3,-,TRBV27,CASSLSGVHPDTQYF,TGTGCCAGCAGTTTATCGGGTGTCCATCCAGATACGCAGTATTTT
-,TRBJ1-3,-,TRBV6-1,CASSGQSGNTIYF,TGTGCCAGCAGTGGACAGTCTGGAAACACCATATATTTT
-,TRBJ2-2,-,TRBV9,CASSVDLTGELFF,TGTGCCAGCAGCGTAGATCTCACCGGGGAGCTGTTTTTT
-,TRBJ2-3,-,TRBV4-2,CASSQEARKATLTDTQYF,TGTGCCAGCAGCCAAGAGGCCCGTAAAGCGACCCTCACAGATACGCAGTATTTT
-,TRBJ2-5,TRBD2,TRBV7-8,CASSKREPGGETQYF,TGTGCCAGCAGCAAGCGGGAGCCTGGGGGGGAGACCCAGTACTTC
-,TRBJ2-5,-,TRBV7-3,CASSSHGGAQETQYF,TGTGCCAGCAGCTCTCATGGGGGGGCCCAAGAGACCCAGTACTTC
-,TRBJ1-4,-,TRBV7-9,CASSFGGSFEKLFF,TGTGCCAGCAGCTTTGGAGGGTCGTTCGAAAAACTGTTTTTT
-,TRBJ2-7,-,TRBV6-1,CASREVAEHEQYF,TGTGCCAGCAGGGAAGTGGCCGAGCACGAGCAGTACTTC
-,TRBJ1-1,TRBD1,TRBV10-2,CASSERTGEEKAFF,TGCGCCAGCAGCGAGAGGACAGGGGAAGAGAAAGCTTTCTTT
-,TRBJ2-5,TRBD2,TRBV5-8,CASSPAGTSGGETQYF,TGTGCCAGCAGCCCCGCCGGGACTAGCGGGGGAGAGACCCAGTACTTC
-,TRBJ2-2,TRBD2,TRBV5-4,CASSLGGGRRPNTGELFF,TGTGCCAGCTCCCTGGGGGGCGGGAGGCGACCGAACACCGGGGAGCTGTTTTTT
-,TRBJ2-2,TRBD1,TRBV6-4,CASSDSHRGHTGELFF,TGTGCCAGCAGTGATAGCCACAGGGGGCACACCGGGGAGCTGTTTTTT
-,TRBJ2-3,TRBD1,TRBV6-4,CASSMGQGDTDTQYF,TGTGCCAGCAGTATGGGACAGGGGGACACAGATACGCAGTATTTT
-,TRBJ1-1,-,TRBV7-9,CASSLQGSTEAFF,TGTGCCAGCAGCTTACAGGGCAGCACTGAAGCTTTCTTT
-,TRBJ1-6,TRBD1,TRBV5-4,CASSLVPTGGFNSPLHF,TGTGCCAGCAGCTTGGTTCCGACAGGGGGCTTTAATTCACCCCTCCACTTT
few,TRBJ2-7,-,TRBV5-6,CASSWSSYEQYF,TGTGCCAGCAGCTGGAGCTCCTACGAGCAGTACTTC
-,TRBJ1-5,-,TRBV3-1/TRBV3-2,CASSSREAPQHF,TGTGCCAGCAGCTCCCGAGAGGCCCCCCAGCATTTT
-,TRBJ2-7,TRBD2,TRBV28,CASSTGRGGYEQYF,TGTGCCAGCAGCACTGGGCGGGGGGGCTACGAGCAGTACTTC
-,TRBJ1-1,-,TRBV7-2,CASSLGATEAFF,TGTGCCAGCAGCTTAGGGGCTACTGAAGCTTTCTTT
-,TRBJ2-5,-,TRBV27,CASSPAHQETQYF,TGTGCCAGCAGTCCAGCACACCAAGAGACCCAGTACTTC
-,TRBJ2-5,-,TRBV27,CASGRGETQYF,TGTGCCAGCGGGAGGGGGGAGACCCAGTACTTC
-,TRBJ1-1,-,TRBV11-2,CASSQSSGGTEAFF,TGTGCCAGCAGCCAAAGTTCTGGCGGCACTGAAGCTTTCTTT
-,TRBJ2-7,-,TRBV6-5,CASSYSLGEQYF,TGTGCCAGCAGTTACTCGCTCGGGGAGCAGTACTTC
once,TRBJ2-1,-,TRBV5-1,CASSLRVGELGQFF,TGCGCCAGCAGCTTGAGGGTAGGGGAGTTGGGGCAGTTCTTC
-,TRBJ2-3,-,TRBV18,CASSPLEFADTQYF,TGTGCCAGCTCACCCCTGGAGTTTGCAGATACGCAGTATTTT
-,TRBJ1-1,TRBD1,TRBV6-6,CASSDRQGGMEAFF,TGTGCCAGCAGTGACCGACAGGGGGGGATGGAAGCTTTCTTT
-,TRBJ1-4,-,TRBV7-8,CASSLGGRTNEKLFF,TGTGCCAGCAGCCTCGGGGGGCGGACTAATGAAAAACTGTTTTTT
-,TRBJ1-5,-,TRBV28,CAAEDWSRGQPQHF,TGTGCCGCGGAGGATTGGTCGAGGGGTCAGCCCCAGCATTTT
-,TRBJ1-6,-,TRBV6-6,CASSASQGGNSPLHF,TGTGCCAGCAGCGCCTCCCAGGGTGGCAATTCACCCCTCCACTTT
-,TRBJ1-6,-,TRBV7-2,CASSHTRRDSPLHF,TGTGCCAGCAGCCACACCAGAAGGGATTCACCCCTCCACTTT
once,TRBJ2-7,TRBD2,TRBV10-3,CATGLAGAGIHEQYF,TGTGCCACCGGACTAGCGGGGGCGGGTATTCACGAGCAGTACTTC
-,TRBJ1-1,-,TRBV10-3,CAISESTGGMNTEAFF,TGTGCCATCAGTGAGTCGACCGGGGGGATGAACACTGAAGCTTTCTTT
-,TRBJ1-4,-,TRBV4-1,CASSQEGRWVQGPKKLFF,TGCGCCAGCAGCCAAGAGGGACGGTGGGTTCAGGGGCCGAAAAAACTGTTTTTT
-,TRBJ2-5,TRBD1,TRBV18,CASSPSSGQGETQYF,TGTGCCAGCTCACCAAGCTCGGGACAGGGGGAGACCCAGTACTTC
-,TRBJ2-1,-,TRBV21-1,CASSKRLAVTMGNEQFF,TGTGCCAGCAGCAAGCGACTAGCGGTCACGATGGGGAATGAGCAGTTCTTC
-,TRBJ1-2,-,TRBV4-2,CASSQDLRLSINYGYTF,TGTGCCAGCAGCCAAGATCTTAGGTTGTCTATTAACTATGGCTACACCTTC
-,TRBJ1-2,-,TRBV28,CASRPRGNYGYTF,TGTGCCAGCAGGCCTCGAGGTAACTATGGCTACACCTTC
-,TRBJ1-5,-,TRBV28,CASSLLSGDQPQHF,TGTGCCAGCAGTTTACTCTCAGGGGATCAGCCCCAGCATTTT
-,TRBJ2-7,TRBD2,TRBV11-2,CASSPGTSVTYEQYF,TGTGCCAGCAGCCCCGGGACTAGCGTAACCTACGAGCAGTACTTC
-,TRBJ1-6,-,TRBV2,CASSTGDVSPLHF,TGTGCCAGCAGTACGGGGGATGTGTCACCCCTCCACTTT
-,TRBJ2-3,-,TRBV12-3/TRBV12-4,CASSFLGDTQYF,TGTGCCAGCAGTTTCTTGGGAGATACGCAGTATTTT
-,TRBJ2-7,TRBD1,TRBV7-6,CASSQGQGWSGEQYF,TGTGCCAGCAGCCAAGGACAGGGTTGGTCTGGCGAGCAGTACTTC
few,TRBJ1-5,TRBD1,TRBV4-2,CASSPRTGDYQPQHF,TGTGCCAGCAGCCCCAGAACAGGGGATTATCAGCCCCAGCATTTT
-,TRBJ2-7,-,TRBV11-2,CASSFAPQGSYEQYF,TGTGCCAGCAGCTTTGCCCCGCAGGGGTCCTACGAGCAGTACTTC
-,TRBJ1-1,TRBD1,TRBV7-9,CASSLSRTGGTEAFF,TGTGCCAGCAGCTTATCCCGGACAGGGGGCACTGAAGCTTTCTTT
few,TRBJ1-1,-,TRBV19,CASSIGVGRANTEAFF,TGTGCCAGTAGTATAGGCGTAGGTAGGGCAAACACTGAAGCTTTCTTT
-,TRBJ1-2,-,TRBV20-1,CSASSYGYTF,TGCAGTGCTAGTAGCTATGGCTACACCTTC
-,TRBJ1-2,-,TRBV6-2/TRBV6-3,CASSLAYGYTF,TGTGCCAGCAGTCTTGCTTACGGCTACACCTTC